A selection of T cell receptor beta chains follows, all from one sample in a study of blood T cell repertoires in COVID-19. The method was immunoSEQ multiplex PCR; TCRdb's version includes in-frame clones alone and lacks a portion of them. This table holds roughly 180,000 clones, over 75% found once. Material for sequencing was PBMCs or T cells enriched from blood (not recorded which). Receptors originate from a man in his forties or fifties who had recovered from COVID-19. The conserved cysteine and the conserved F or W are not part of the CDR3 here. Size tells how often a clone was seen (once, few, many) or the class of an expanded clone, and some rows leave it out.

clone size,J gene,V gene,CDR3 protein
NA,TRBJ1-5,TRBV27,ASSHSYSNQPQH
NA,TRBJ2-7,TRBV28,ASSFRTLIGEQY
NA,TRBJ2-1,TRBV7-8,ASSWGLAGGNEQF
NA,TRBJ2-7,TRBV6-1,ASSEAGTAYEQY
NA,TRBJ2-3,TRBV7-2,ASSQLAGSTDTQY
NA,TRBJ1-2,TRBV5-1,ASSWDRDYGYT
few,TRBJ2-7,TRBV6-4,ARHARRGEFYEQY
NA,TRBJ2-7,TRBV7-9,ASSLWSGTSYEQY
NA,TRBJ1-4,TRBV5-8,ASSPGRNEKLF
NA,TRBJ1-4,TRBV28,ASTRPGASEKLF
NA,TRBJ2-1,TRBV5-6,ASSLSWEDEQF
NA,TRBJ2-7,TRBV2,ASSYLLRQTSSYEQY
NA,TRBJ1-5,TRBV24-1,ATQSGWGQPQH
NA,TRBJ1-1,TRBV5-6,ASSLVERLNTEAF
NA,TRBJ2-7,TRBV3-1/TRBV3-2,ASSQEGWSEQY
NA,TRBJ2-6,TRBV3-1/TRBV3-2,ASSQEVTGAGANVLT
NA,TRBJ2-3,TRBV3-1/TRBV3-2,ASSRNLGGLAGGITDTQY
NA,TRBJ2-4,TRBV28,ASSPSGQGEDIQY
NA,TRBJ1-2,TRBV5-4,ASSTQGVDGYT
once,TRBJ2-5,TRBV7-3,ASSLKSGRETQY
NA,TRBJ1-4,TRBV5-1,ASSSPEGGNEKLF
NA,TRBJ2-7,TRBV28,ASSQDGTYYEQY
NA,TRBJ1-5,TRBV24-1,ATSDPPPDRGYSNQPQH
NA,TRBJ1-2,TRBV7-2,ASSLALGSDYGYT
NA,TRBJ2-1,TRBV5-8,ASPRGLAGVGNEQF
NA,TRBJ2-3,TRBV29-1,SVDGTIRPDLLDTQY
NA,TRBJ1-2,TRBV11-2,ASSLTGTGGYGYT
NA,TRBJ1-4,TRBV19,ASKEGATNEKLF
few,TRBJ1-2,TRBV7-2,ASSLGQVAGGYT
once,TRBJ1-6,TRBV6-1,ASSEAAGQGVSPLH
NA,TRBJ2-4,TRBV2,ASRGRTDRGRGRGNIQY
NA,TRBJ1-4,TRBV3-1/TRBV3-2,ASSQGTGGEKLF
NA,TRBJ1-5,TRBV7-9,ASSSSGTGRQPQH
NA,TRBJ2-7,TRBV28,ASSFSNGLYEQY
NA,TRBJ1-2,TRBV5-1,ASSGAGASNYGYT
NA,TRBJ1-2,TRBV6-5,AAGPRAGGFGYT
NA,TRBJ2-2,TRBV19,ASSPRLAGGLNTGELF
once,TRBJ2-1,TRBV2,ASSHKNEQF
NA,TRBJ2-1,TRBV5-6,ASSLGPSKVLNEQF
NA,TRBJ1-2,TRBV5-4,ASSTQDRANYGYT
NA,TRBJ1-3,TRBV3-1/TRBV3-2,ASSRSPTGGNTIY
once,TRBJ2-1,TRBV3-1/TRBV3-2,ASSQPGGALYNEQF
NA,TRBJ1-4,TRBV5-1,ASRLQGATNEKLF
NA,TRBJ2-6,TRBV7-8,ASSLVRSGANVLT
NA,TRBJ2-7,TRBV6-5,ASSYSTGSGEQY
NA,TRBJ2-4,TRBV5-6,ASTVLAGKAKNIQY
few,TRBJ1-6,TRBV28,ASSLFQGANRNSPLH
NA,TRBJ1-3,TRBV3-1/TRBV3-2,ASSLPTGPLGNTIY
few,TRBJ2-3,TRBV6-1,ASSEFLAGGGDTQY
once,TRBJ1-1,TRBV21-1,ASSKDRGKGAF
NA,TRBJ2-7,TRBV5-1,ASSLSYGGSSYEQY